Each of the 10 T cell receptor beta chains below was sequenced from the same sample in a study of T cell repertoires in cytomegalovirus infection. TCRdb re-called the reads through MiXCR, storing one row per CDR3 protein. The data contain fewer than 350,000 distinct CDR3 sequences, around a tenth of them singletons. Sequenced material: PBMCs. These receptors were taken from a human donor in good health (CMV status not recorded). Some clones in this sample may be carry-over from other donors' samples.

This clonotype has only a few counts. The CDR3 DNA reads TGTGCCAGCAGCTTCGGGACAGGAGGCAGGAGCGAGCAGTACTTC. Its translation: CASSFGTGGRSEQYF. V and J are TRBV5-6 and TRBJ2-7; 8 bases are shared with TRBD1. Trimming cost V 2 bases and J 6 bases; bases outside gene matches: 10. The CDR3 is 15 residues long. CDR1 and CDR2 from the germline V gene are SGHDT and YYEEEE.

This clonotype was counted a few times. This chain joins TRBV6-5 and TRBJ2-7; TRBD1 matches 8 bases. This CDR3 region has 14 residues. Germline V gene lookup returns CDR1 MNHEY and CDR2 SVGAGI. V trimming: 2 bases; J trimming: 3 bases; junction bases outside the gene matches: 3. CDR3 DNA sequence: TGTGCCAGCAGTTACACAGGGGGTTACTACGAGCAGTACTTC. The encoded protein is CASSYTGGYYEQYF.

In this sample, this clonotype turned up many times. This chain joins TRBV30 and TRBJ1-1; tentatively, D is TRBD1 (6 bases). Germline lookup yields CDR1 GTSNPN and CDR2 SVGIG (reference sequence). Trimming took 5 bases from V and 0 from J, leaving 13 bases between them. There are 14 residues in the CDR3. The CDR3: CAWGRTDLNTEAFF. The CDR3 bases are TGTGCCTGGGGAAGGACAGATTTGAACACTGAAGCTTTCTTT.

This clonotype was seen only a few times. The chain employs TRBV11-2 and TRBJ2-1; D is unclear. From germline, CDR1 is SGHAT and CDR2 FQNNGV. The CDR3 is 15 amino acids. Trimming pared 6 bases from V and 2 bases from J, leaving 14 bases between. CDR3 coding DNA: TGTGCCAGCAGACCCTCATTGTATCCCTACAATGAGCAGTTCTTC. It yields the protein CASRPSLYPYNEQFF.

This clonotype was detected ten times or more. This chain links TRBV6-2 or TRBV6-3 with TRBJ1-1; 7 nucleotides align to TRBD1. There are 14 residues in the CDR3. The germline CDR1 and CDR2 sequences are MNHEY and SVGEGT. V shed 6 bases and J 4 bases; nucleotides not matched to a gene: 8. CDR3 sequence: CASSQTGIGTEAFF. The CDR3, as DNA: TGTGCCAGCAGCCAGACAGGGATTGGCACTGAAGCTTTCTTT.

The CDR3 coding sequence is TGTGCCAGCAGTTTCGGGGGGGCGCTTTATACGCAGTATTTT. It specifies CASSFGGALYTQYF. The chain employs TRBV12-3 or TRBV12-4 and TRBJ2-3; 8 nucleotides align to TRBD2. V shed 3 bases and J 7 bases; nucleotides not matched to a gene: 6. The CDR3 covers 14 residues.

This clonotype was recorded many times. This chain connects TRBV6-1 to TRBJ2-2; D is uncertain. V was shortened by 6 bases and J by 2 bases, with 4 bases between the two germline ends. Germline V gene sequence: CDR1 MNHNS, CDR2 SASEGT. CDR3 length: 12 residues. The CDR3 coding sequence is TGTGCCAGCAGACTCAACACCGGGGAGCTGTTTTTT. It is translated as CASRLNTGELFF.

This clonotype was counted ten times or more. The chain carries TRBV7-2 and TRBJ2-7; TRBD2 agrees at 7 bases. V was clipped by 2 bases and J by 7 bases; unmatched bases: 5. The CDR3 covers 13 residues. Per the germline V gene, CDR1 is SGHTA and CDR2 is FQGNSA. CDR3: CASSLSGIGEQYF. As DNA, the CDR3 is TGTGCCAGCAGCTTAAGCGGGATAGGGGAGCAGTACTTC.

Points on this clonotype: This may come from a read error, since a much larger clone is one base off. The V gene is TRBV6-8, the J gene TRBJ1-5; D gene uncertain. V gave up 6 bases and J gave up 9 bases, with 18 bases separating them. The germline V gene encodes CDR1 MNHGY and CDR2 SAAAGT. The CDR3 length is 14 residues. The CDR3 spells CASRDHGIGRPQHF. The CDR3 DNA sequence: TGTGCCAGCAGGGACCACGGGATTGGGAGGCCCCAGCATTTT.

This clonotype was seen only a few times. The DNA of the CDR3 is TGTGCCAGCAGCGCCGACAGTCTCAATCAGCCCCAGCATTTT. This encodes CASSADSLNQPQHF. The V call is TRBV5-6, the J call TRBJ1-5; maybe TRBD1 (5 bases). The V and J ends lost 4 bases and 3 bases respectively, with 11 bases between them. The CDR3 totals 14 residues. Germline loops: CDR1 SGHDT, CDR2 YYEEEE.